This T cell receptor (beta chain) was sequenced during a study of graft-versus-host responses after intestinal transplantation. Study as a whole: Each recipient received a multivisceral, liver-intestinal, or isolated intestinal graft. Anti-thymocyte globulin induction preceded about 3 years of tacrolimus and steroid maintenance in all recipients.

Study-wide results and limits: Some patients had graft-donor T cell macrochimerism. In their allografts, the ratios of graft-versus-host to host-versus-graft T cell clones were high. The recipient marrow held GvH clones, and some of them showed up first in ileum or blood.

The repertoire was sequenced with immunoSEQ multiplex PCR; TCRdb's copy has only in-frame clones and lacks some. The sample has 90,000 to 120,000 clones, around 90% seen once; the top ten hold less than 0.85%. Comment on this clone: The antigen is not known.

Germline V lookup: CDR1 LNHDA, CDR2 SQIVND (reference sequence). This CDR3 comprises 14 residues. J gave up 4 bases and V 4 bases, and 3 bases lay outside the gene matches. This receptor was obtained from a human donor who was the organ donor for an intestinal transplant. This chain connects TRBV19 to TRBJ1-2, with TRBD1 matching over 10 bases. Specimen: unstimulated CD4+ T cells sorted from spleen or lymph node cells, collected before transplant. CDR3 coding DNA: TGTGCCAGTAGTAAGGACAGGGGGATCTATGGCTACACCTTC. The encoded protein is CASSKDRGIYGYTF.